One sample yielded the 16 T cell receptor beta chains listed below, sequenced in a study of blood T cell repertoires in COVID-19. The assay was immunoSEQ multiplex PCR, and TCRdb's table has in-frame clones only and misses some. The sample yields 200,000 or so clones, 65% to 85% seen once. Sequencing was performed on peripheral blood. Receptors originate from a woman in her 30s with acute or convalescent COVID-19.

This chain uses TRBV27 with TRBJ1-2; a weak D match, TRBD1 (5 bases). Germline CDR1 MNHEY, CDR2 SMNVEV (reference sequence). V shed 0 bases and J shed 4 bases, with 9 bases lying between them. CDR3 length: 14 residues. The DNA for the CDR3 is TGTGCCAGCAGTTTATCAAGGACACTCTATGGCTACACCTTC. Amino acid sequence: CASSLSRTLYGYTF.

The chain joins TRBV11-3 to TRBJ2-2; a possible D gene is TRBD1 (5 bases). The CDR3 is 13 residues long. Germline CDR1 and CDR2: SGHNT and YENEEA. The V end lost 5 bases, the J end lost 6 bases, and 10 bases lay between the germline ends. The CDR3, as DNA: TGTGCCAGCAGCCCCACCAGGGCCGGGGAGCTGTTTTTT. Translation gives CASSPTRAGELFF.

The chain couples TRBV30 to TRBJ1-4, with a weak D call TRBD1 (6 bases). The CDR3 covers 14 residues. Germline values: CDR1 GTSNPN, CDR2 SVGIG (reference sequence). Trimming pared 8 bases from V and 5 bases from J, leaving 18 bases between. The CDR3 is CARSADSRNEKLFF. In DNA, the CDR3 is TGTGCCCGCTCGGCGGACAGCCGAAATGAAAAACTGTTTTTT.

The rearrangement links TRBV6-2 or TRBV6-3 to TRBJ1-1, with D maybe TRBD1 (5 bases). Trimming cost V 5 bases and J 4 bases, with 14 bases left between them. In germline, CDR1 is MNHEY, CDR2 SVGEGT. The length of the CDR3 is 14 residues. The CDR3 DNA follows: TGTGCCAGCAGTCCCAGGGTGCGTGCCACTGAAGCTTTCTTT. Its protein is CASSPRVRATEAFF.

The chain has TRBV3-1 (or the pseudogene TRBV3-2) and TRBJ1-1; D may be TRBD1 (5 bases). V lost 3 bases and J lost 1, with 9 bases in between. The CDR3 sequence is 14 residues long. Germline V gene sequence: CDR1 LGHDT, CDR2 YNNKEL (reference sequence). The CDR3 sequence is CASSQRGWNTEAFF. In DNA form, the CDR3 reads TGTGCCAGCAGCCAGCGGGGGTGGAACACTGAAGCTTTCTTT.

The CDR3 nucleotides are TGTGCCAGCAGCCAAGATCTTGCCAAGGAGAGCTCCTATAATTCACCCCTCCACTTT. Protein: CASSQDLAKESSYNSPLHF. The rearrangement joins TRBV3-1 (or the pseudogene TRBV3-2) to TRBJ1-6, with unresolved D. Germline V gene data show CDR1 as LGHDT and CDR2 as YNNKEL (reference sequence). The length of the CDR3 is 19 residues. Deletions cut 0 bases from V and 0 bases from J, with 15 bases between.

This clone has only one observation. The chain combines TRBV27 with TRBJ2-3; 14 bases match TRBD2. V was pared by 3 bases and J by 7 bases, with 3 bases of the junction left unmatched. CDR3 length: 15 residues. Germline loops: CDR1 MNHEY, CDR2 SMNVEV (reference sequence). The CDR3 is CASSLGTSGGYTQYF. DNA for the CDR3: TGTGCCAGCAGTTTGGGGACTAGCGGGGGTTATACGCAGTATTTT.

The CDR3 loop is CAWSTGGTDTQYF. CDR3 sequence (DNA): TGTGCCTGGTCGACAGGGGGAACAGATACGCAGTATTTT. The chain joins TRBV30 to TRBJ2-3, with TRBD1 matching 9 bases. In germline, CDR1 is GTSNPN, CDR2 SVGIG (reference sequence). The trim removed 5 bases at V and 3 bases at J, leaving 3 bases unmatched. The CDR3 runs 13 residues.

V and J are TRBV27 and TRBJ1-2; D is perhaps TRBD1 (6 bases). The germline CDR1 and CDR2 sequences are MNHEY and SMNVEV (reference sequence). The CDR3 loop spans 15 amino acids. Trimming removed 4 bases at V and 4 bases at J, with 16 bases between. This CDR3 is CASSSLLLTGYGYTF. CDR3 coding DNA: TGTGCCAGCAGTTCCCTATTACTGACAGGCTATGGCTACACCTTC.

This rearrangement joins TRBV30 to TRBJ1-1, with D uncertain. The germline V and J ends were trimmed by 0 bases and 3 bases, with 8 bases remaining between them. The CDR3 covers 13 residues. Germline loops: CDR1 GTSNPN, CDR2 SVGIG (reference sequence). The CDR3 reads CAWSVNSYTEAFF. The DNA of the CDR3 is TGTGCCTGGAGTGTAAACAGCTACACTGAAGCTTTCTTT.

This chain links TRBV6-5 with TRBJ2-5; 9 bases align to TRBD1. V gave up 3 bases and J gave up 5 bases; unmatched junction bases: 4. Germline V lookup: CDR1 MNHEY, CDR2 SVGAGI. CDR3 length: 14 residues. This CDR3 is CASSYTGGLETQYF. The CDR3 DNA sequence: TGTGCCAGCAGTTATACAGGGGGCTTGGAGACCCAGTACTTC.

The V gene is TRBV28, the J gene TRBJ1-1; D possibly corresponds to TRBD1 (6 bases). Germline CDR1 is MDHEN and CDR2 is SYDVKM. Trimming shortened V by 5 bases and J by 3 bases, and 10 bases separated the two germline ends. The CDR3 has 13 amino acids. CDR3 sequence reads: CASSPYRDTEAFF. CDR3 nucleotide sequence: TGTGCCAGCAGTCCGTACAGGGACACTGAAGCTTTCTTT.

In this sample, this clone turned up once. CDR3 in amino acids: CASSVGSSYNSPLHF. The DNA for the CDR3 is TGTGCCAGCAGTGTCGGGAGCTCCTATAATTCACCCCTCCACTTT. The chain recombines TRBV25-1 with TRBJ1-6, with no clear D. Trimming removed 4 bases from V and 0 bases from J, with 7 bases in between. CDR3 length equals 15 residues. From germline, CDR1 is MGHDK and CDR2 SYGVNS. Using reference TRBV25-1 and TRBJ1-6 for the parts outside the CDR3, the full variable domain is EADIYQTPRYLVIGTGKKITLECSQTMGHDKMYWYQQDPGMELHLIHYSYGVNSTEKGDLSSESTVSRIRTEHFPLTLESARPSHTSQYLCASSVGSSYNSPLHFGNGTRLTVT.

The V gene is TRBV14, the J gene TRBJ1-5, with D possibly TRBD1 on 6 matching bases. V was shortened by 4 bases and J by 7 bases, with 11 bases between the two germline ends. Germline-derived CDR1 and CDR2 are SGHDN and FVKESK. The CDR3 has 13 amino acids. The CDR3 nucleotides read TGTGCCAGCAGCCGTGTTGGGGGCCAGCCCCAGCATTTT. Translated, it gives CASSRVGGQPQHF.

This clone has more than one count but fewer than ten. The chain carries TRBV5-1 and TRBJ1-5; D is perhaps TRBD1 (5 bases). Germline V CDR1 and CDR2: SGHRS, YFSETQ. The V gene lost 0 bases and the J gene lost 6 bases, with 13 bases spanning the gap. This CDR3 has 15 amino acids. The DNA of the CDR3 is TGCGCCAGCAGCTTGGTGGGGGGGTCGGGTCAGCCCCAGCATTTT. Protein: CASSLVGGSGQPQHF. Combining the CDR3 with reference TRBV5-1 and TRBJ1-5 gives the whole variable domain KAGVTQTPRYLIKTRGQQVTLSCSPISGHRSVSWYQQTPGQGLQFLFEYFSETQRNKGNFPGRFSGRQFSNSRSEMNVSTLELGDSALYLCASSLVGGSGQPQHFGDGTRLSIL.

This CDR3 reads CASSEVAASYNEQFF. CDR3 DNA: TGTGCCAGCAGTGAAGTAGCGGCCTCCTACAATGAGCAGTTCTTC. The J gene is TRBJ2-1, the V gene TRBV6-4; D possibly corresponds to TRBD2 (6 bases). Trimming cost V 3 bases and J 0 bases, with 9 bases left between them. CDR1 is MRHNA, CDR2 SNTAGT, per germline. The CDR3 totals 15 residues.